This T cell receptor (beta chain) was sequenced in a study of control samples from healthy donors and cancer patients. Germline CDR1 reads SGHRS; CDR2 reads YFSETQ. This CDR3 is 16 amino acids long. Trimming removed 4 bases from V and 6 bases from J; junction bases left unmatched: 13. Assay used: immunoSEQ multiplex PCR; TCRdb lists only in-frame clones, some missing. The sample carries 100,000 to 150,000 clones, around nine tenths recorded once. The chain is built from TRBV5-1 and TRBJ1-2; 9 nucleotides agree with TRBD1. This receptor was identified in a man aged 35-49 years in good health. Source material: blood. CDR3 residues: CASSANTGTGTDGYTF. The CDR3, as DNA: TGCGCCAGCAGCGCGAATACCGGGACAGGGACCGATGGCTACACCTTC.